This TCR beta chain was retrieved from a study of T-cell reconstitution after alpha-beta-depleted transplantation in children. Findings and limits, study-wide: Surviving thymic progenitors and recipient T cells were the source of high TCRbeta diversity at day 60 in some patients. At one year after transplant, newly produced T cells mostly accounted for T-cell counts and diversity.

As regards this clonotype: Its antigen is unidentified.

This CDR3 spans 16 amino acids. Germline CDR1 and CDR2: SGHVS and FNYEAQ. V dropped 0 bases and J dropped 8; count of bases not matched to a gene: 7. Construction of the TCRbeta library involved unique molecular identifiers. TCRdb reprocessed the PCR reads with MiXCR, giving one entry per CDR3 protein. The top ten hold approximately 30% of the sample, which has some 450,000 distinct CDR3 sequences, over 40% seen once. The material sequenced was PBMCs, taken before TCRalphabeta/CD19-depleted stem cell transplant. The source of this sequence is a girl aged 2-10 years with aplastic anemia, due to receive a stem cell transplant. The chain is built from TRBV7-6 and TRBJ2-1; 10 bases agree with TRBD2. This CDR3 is CASSLAAAGGPYEQFF. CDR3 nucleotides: TGTGCCAGCAGCTTAGCAGCAGCGGGAGGGCCCTATGAGCAGTTCTTC.